These 27 T cell receptor beta chains share one sample of origin, sequenced in a study of blood T cell repertoires in COVID-19. The data were produced by immunoSEQ multiplex PCR, yet TCRdb's version contains in-frame clones alone and is incomplete. Counted here are some 74,000 clones, roughly nine tenths occurring once; the ten biggest clones make up 2% to 3%. Input material: peripheral blood. The receptors shown here come from a man in his fifties with COVID-19, enrolled during active disease.

This chain joins TRBV29-1 and TRBJ1-1, with TRBD1 identical over 8 bases. The CDR3 covers 12 residues. Germline V lookup: CDR1 SQVTM, CDR2 ANQGSEA. The V gene end was trimmed by 6 bases and the J gene end by 4 bases; junction bases not matched to a gene: 4. CDR3 in amino acids: CSVPGGRTEAFF. The CDR3 DNA is TGCAGCGTGCCAGGGGGCCGCACTGAAGCTTTCTTT.

The chain carries TRBV9 and TRBJ2-3, with D uncertain. CDR1 is SGDLS and CDR2 is YYNGEE in the germline V gene. Trimming took 0 bases from V and 3 from J, leaving 8 bases between them. This CDR3 spans 14 amino acids. CDR3 DNA sequence: TGTGCCAGCAGCGTAGCTCATAGAACAGATACGCAGTATTTT. It encodes CASSVAHRTDTQYF.

This clone came up a few times. This chain joins TRBV6-1 and TRBJ1-5; D may be TRBD1 (6 bases). This CDR3 spans 13 amino acids. V dropped 2 bases and J dropped 6 bases, with 8 bases sitting between them. Germline V gene data show CDR1 as MNHNS and CDR2 as SASEGT. The CDR3 reads CASSENRVQPQHF. The CDR3 coding sequence is TGTGCCAGCAGTGAAAACAGGGTTCAGCCCCAGCATTTT.

The chain uses TRBV28 and TRBJ2-1, with 9 nucleotides matching TRBD2. Germline CDR1 is MDHEN and CDR2 is SYDVKM. The CDR3 runs 15 residues. The ends lost 5 bases at V and 4 bases at J; junction bases unmatched: 6. The chain's CDR3 is CASSPRGREYNEQFF. CDR3 sequence (DNA): TGTGCCAGCAGTCCCCGCGGGAGGGAGTACAATGAGCAGTTCTTC.

In its sample, this clone was seen once. V usage is TRBV29-1 and J usage is TRBJ1-3; no clear D. V lost 2 bases to trimming and J lost 7 bases, with 12 bases between them. Germline loops: CDR1 SQVTM, CDR2 ANQGSEA. The CDR3 has 13 amino acids. The CDR3 bases are TGCAGCGTTGAAACGCACGGGAGGAACACCATATATTTT. Residues: CSVETHGRNTIYF. The full variable domain, in which reference TRBV29-1 and TRBJ1-3 provide the parts outside the CDR3, is SAVISQKPSRDICQRGTSLTIQCQVDSQVTMMFWYRQQPGQSLTLIATANQGSEATYESGFVIDKFPISRPNLTFSTLTVSNMSPEDSSIYLCSVETHGRNTIYFGEGSWLTVV.

V is TRBV9 and J is TRBJ2-5; 12 bases align to TRBD2. The CDR3 consists of 16 residues. The germline CDR1 and CDR2 sequences are SGDLS and YYNGEE. Germline trimming cut 3 bases from V and 1 base from J; bases unmatched to any gene: 4. The CDR3 region is CASSAGLAGTQETQYF. CDR3 nucleotide sequence: TGTGCCAGCAGCGCAGGACTAGCGGGAACCCAAGAGACCCAGTACTTC.

The V gene is TRBV6-2 or TRBV6-3, the J gene TRBJ1-5; D ambiguous. V lost 5 bases and J 7 bases, leaving 21 bases between the germline ends. The CDR3 totals 16 residues. Germline lookup yields CDR1 MNHEY and CDR2 SVGEGT. In nucleotides, the CDR3 is TGTGCCAGCAGTCCCCGTGATGGGTGGGCGGGACAGCCCCAGCATTTT. Translation: CASSPRDGWAGQPQHF.

This clone was observed a single time. The chain uses TRBV30 and TRBJ1-1; a possible D gene is TRBD1 (5 bases). Trimming shortened V by 4 bases and J by 0 bases, and 12 bases separated the two germline ends. The germline gives CDR1 GTSNPN, CDR2 SVGIG (reference sequence). The CDR3 is made up of 14 amino acids. CDR3: CAWTLTEMNTEAFF. The CDR3 coding sequence is TGTGCCTGGACGCTGACAGAGATGAACACTGAAGCTTTCTTT.

The chain joins TRBV19 to TRBJ1-5; D is perhaps TRBD1 (5 bases). V was clipped by 2 bases and J by 6 bases, with 17 bases between them. This CDR3 has 16 residues. Germline assignment: CDR1 LNHDA and CDR2 SQIVND (reference sequence). CDR3 bases: TGTGCCAGTAGTATACGAGGCGGGGCTGTCGGTCAGCCCCAGCATTTT. It specifies CASSIRGGAVGQPQHF.

V usage is TRBV28 and J usage is TRBJ2-1; 8 nucleotides agree with TRBD2. Germline V gives CDR1 MDHEN, CDR2 SYDVKM. The CDR3 runs to 19 residues. Unmatched junction bases numbered 17, after V lost 3 bases and J lost 4 bases. CDR3 in amino acids: CASSFPARLAGGSYNEQFF. The CDR3 nucleotides read TGTGCCAGCAGTTTTCCCGCTAGGCTTGCGGGAGGATCATACAATGAGCAGTTCTTC. The whole variable domain, remainder taken from reference TRBV28 and TRBJ2-1, is DVKVTQSSRYLVKRTGEKVFLECVQDMDHENMFWYRQDPGLGLRLIYFSYDVKMKEKGDIPEGYSVSREKKERFSLILESASTNQTSMYLCASSFPARLAGGSYNEQFFGPGTRLTVL.

This sequence joins TRBV28 and TRBJ2-1; tentatively, D is TRBD2 (5 bases). The CDR3 length is 17 residues. V was pared by 2 bases and J by 4 bases, with 18 bases between. Germline CDR1 and CDR2: MDHEN and SYDVKM. The CDR3 reads CASSLEGRAGGYNEQFF. The CDR3 DNA sequence: TGTGCCAGCAGTTTAGAGGGTAGGGCAGGTGGGTACAATGAGCAGTTCTTC.

J is TRBJ1-1 and V is TRBV6-6, with D tentatively TRBD1 (5 bases). The CDR3 runs 14 residues. The germline V and J ends were trimmed by 0 bases and 8 bases, with 13 bases remaining between them. Germline loops: CDR1 MNHNY, CDR2 SVGAGI (reference sequence). The CDR3 DNA sequence: TGTGCCAGCAGTTACTCGGGGGGGGGAATAGAAGCTTTCTTT. It yields the protein CASSYSGGGIEAFF.

CDR3 sequence reads: CSETSGRANEQFF. DNA of the CDR3: TGCAGCGAAACTAGCGGGAGGGCCAATGAGCAGTTCTTC. V usage is TRBV29-1 and J usage is TRBJ2-1; 13 bases match TRBD2. Germline V lookup: CDR1 SQVTM, CDR2 ANQGSEA. Trimming took 7 bases from V and 6 from J; bases not matched to a gene: 3. This CDR3 has 13 residues.

The CDR3 sequence is CAWTPWRGRSYEQYF. DNA for the CDR3: TGTGCCTGGACCCCGTGGCGGGGGCGCTCCTACGAGCAGTACTTC. The gene calls are TRBV30 and TRBJ2-7; the D gene is possibly TRBD2 (7 bases). Trimming shortened V by 4 bases and J by 0 bases, and 16 bases separated the two germline ends. The CDR3 contains 15 residues. CDR1 and CDR2 (germline): GTSNPN, SVGIG (reference sequence).

The chain employs TRBV7-6 and TRBJ2-1; no reliable D call. There are 11 residues in the CDR3. V was clipped by 3 bases and J by 8 bases, with 5 bases between them. Per germline, CDR1 SGHVS and CDR2 FNYEAQ. CDR3 sequence (DNA): TGTGCCAGCAGCTTTCATTATGAGCAGTTCTTC. Its translation is CASSFHYEQFF.

V and J are TRBV5-1 and TRBJ1-5; 8 bases fit TRBD1. The ends lost 4 bases at V and 3 bases at J; junction bases unmatched: 3. Per the germline V gene, CDR1 is SGHRS and CDR2 is YFSETQ. There are 14 residues in the CDR3. In DNA, the CDR3 is TGCGCCAGCAGCACGGGACAGGCCAATCAGCCCCAGCATTTT. Translation gives CASSTGQANQPQHF.

The rearrangement uses TRBV9 and TRBJ2-5; TRBD1 is a possible D gene (6 bases). In germline, CDR1 is SGDLS, CDR2 YYNGEE. The CDR3 runs 16 residues. Trimming pared 3 bases from V and 2 bases from J, leaving 17 bases between. CDR3 amino acids: CASSAGPNGQQETQYF. CDR3 DNA: TGTGCCAGCAGCGCCGGACCCAACGGACAGCAAGAGACCCAGTACTTC.

The chain couples TRBV21-1 to TRBJ2-3; TRBD2, the table's D call, was not compared with the DNA. TRBV21-1 is a documented pseudogene. The CDR3 contains 13 residues. Written as DNA, the CDR3 is TGTGCCAGCAGGGCTAGCGGGCCGGATACGCAGTATTTT. This codes for CASRASGPDTQYF.

The chain uses TRBV5-4 and TRBJ1-4; 9 bases are shared with TRBD1. This CDR3 region has 15 residues. Trimming took 0 bases from V and 7 from J; bases not matched to a gene: 4. Germline values: CDR1 SGHNT, CDR2 YYREEE (reference sequence). Here the CDR3 DNA reads TGTGCCAGCAGCTTGGGCGGACAGGGGTTTGAAAAACTGTTTTTT. The encoded protein is CASSLGGQGFEKLFF.

The CDR3 bases are TGTGCCTGGAGTGTTCTAAGGACAGGGGGGTTGGCTAATGAAAAACTGTTTTTT. It translates to CAWSVLRTGGLANEKLFF. V usage is TRBV30 and J usage is TRBJ1-4; 10 bases are shared with TRBD1. The CDR3 is 18 amino acids. From germline, CDR1 is GTSNPN and CDR2 SVGIG (reference sequence). Germline trimming cut 0 bases from V and 3 bases from J; bases unmatched to any gene: 10.

The chain carries TRBV28 and TRBJ1-3, with 8 bases lining up with TRBD1. CDR1 and CDR2 (germline): MDHEN, SYDVKM. With 6 bases clipped from V and 2 bases from J, the junction kept 6 bases outside the gene matches. The CDR3 is made up of 15 amino acids. In nucleotides, the CDR3 is TGTGCCAGCAGCGAGGACAGGGTGGCTGGAAACACCATATATTTT. This codes for CASSEDRVAGNTIYF. Supplemented by reference TRBV28 and TRBJ1-3, the full variable domain reads DVKVTQSSRYLVKRTGEKVFLECVQDMDHENMFWYRQDPGLGLRLIYFSYDVKMKEKGDIPEGYSVSREKKERFSLILESASTNQTSMYLCASSEDRVAGNTIYFGEGSWLTVV.

This rearrangement joins TRBV5-4 to TRBJ2-7; perhaps TRBD2 as D (6 bases). Trimming removed 3 bases from V and 1 base from J, with 8 bases in between. Germline values: CDR1 SGHNT, CDR2 YYREEE (reference sequence). This CDR3 has 13 residues. CDR3 region: CASSSGTSYEQYF. The CDR3 DNA sequence: TGTGCCAGCAGCTCCGGGACTTCCTACGAGCAGTACTTC.

The CDR3 DNA reads as TGTGCCAGCAGCCTCGACAGCGAGACACTGAAAGCTTTCTTT. Its translation: CASSLDSETLKAFF. The J gene is TRBJ1-1, the V gene TRBV16, with D maybe TRBD1 (5 bases). In germline, CDR1 is KGHSY, CDR2 FQNENV. With 4 bases removed from V and 9 bases from J, the gap between germline ends came to 18 bases. This CDR3 has 14 residues.

This chain links TRBV4-1 with TRBJ1-4; no reliable D call. This CDR3 has 13 amino acids. Germline CDR1 is MGHRA and CDR2 is YSYEKL. V lost 6 bases to trimming and J lost 5 bases, with 10 bases between them. DNA for the CDR3: TGCGCCAGCAGTTCCGGACTCAATGAAAAACTGTTTTTT. This sequence encodes CASSSGLNEKLFF.

In the case of this clone: Compared with germline, one end of the junction differs, possibly owing to a read error. The chain combines TRBV19 with TRBJ1-1, with D tentatively TRBD1 (6 bases). Germline V lookup: CDR1 LNHDA, CDR2 SQIVND (reference sequence). The CDR3 is 16 residues long. CDR3 DNA: TGTACCAGTAGCCCAGCAGGGGATTGGGTTGACGCTGAAGCTTTCTTT. Its protein is CTSSPAGDWVDAEAFF. The whole variable domain, remainder taken from reference TRBV19 and TRBJ1-1, is DGGITQSPKYLFRKEGQNVTLSCEQNLNHDAMYWYRQDPGQGLRLIYYSQIVNDFQKGDIAEGYSVSREKKESFPLTVTSAQKNPTAFYLCTSSPAGDWVDAEAFFGQGTRLTVV.

V and J are TRBV5-1 and TRBJ1-2; 10 bases line up with TRBD1. Losses at the gene ends were 5 bases for V and 6 bases for J; bases not matched to a gene: 7. From germline, CDR1 is SGHRS and CDR2 YFSETQ. The CDR3 length is 14 residues. CDR3 nucleotide sequence: TGCGCCAGCAGACCCGACAGGGGGCTTGATGGCTACACCTTC. This encodes CASRPDRGLDGYTF. Complete variable domain (other parts from reference TRBV5-1 and TRBJ1-2): KAGVTQTPRYLIKTRGQQVTLSCSPISGHRSVSWYQQTPGQGLQFLFEYFSETQRNKGNFPGRFSGRQFSNSRSEMNVSTLELGDSALYLCASRPDRGLDGYTFGSGTRLTVV.

The chain uses TRBV21-1 and TRBJ2-7; the table's D call of TRBD2 was not tested on the DNA. TRBV21-1 is tagged as a pseudogene. The CDR3 is 16 residues long. The CDR3 spells CASPPVQTSGSYEQYF. CDR3 bases: TGTGCCAGCCCACCCGTACAGACTAGCGGGAGTTACGAGCAGTACTTC.